This T cell receptor (beta chain) was obtained from a study of cytomegalovirus exposure and HLA in healthy donors. Researchers ran the PCR with 60 Vbeta and 13 Jbeta primers. TCRdb keeps only in-frame clones here, not all; method: immunoSEQ multiplex PCR. The table has around 99,000 clones, 82% seen once. CDR3 size: 18 residues. CDR1 and CDR2 (germline): MGHRA, YSYEKL. Of note for this clone: Germline and junction disagree at one end, which may indicate a read error.

The J gene is TRBJ2-6, the V gene TRBV4-1; a possible D gene is TRBD1 (6 bases). This receptor was taken from a man aged 25-45 years in good health and CMV-seropositive. The sequenced material came from PBMCs. CDR3 DNA sequence: TGCGCCAGCAGCCAAGAAATGTCAGGGGCAACTGGGGCCAACGGCCTGACTTTC. This gives the protein CASSQEMSGATGANGLTF.